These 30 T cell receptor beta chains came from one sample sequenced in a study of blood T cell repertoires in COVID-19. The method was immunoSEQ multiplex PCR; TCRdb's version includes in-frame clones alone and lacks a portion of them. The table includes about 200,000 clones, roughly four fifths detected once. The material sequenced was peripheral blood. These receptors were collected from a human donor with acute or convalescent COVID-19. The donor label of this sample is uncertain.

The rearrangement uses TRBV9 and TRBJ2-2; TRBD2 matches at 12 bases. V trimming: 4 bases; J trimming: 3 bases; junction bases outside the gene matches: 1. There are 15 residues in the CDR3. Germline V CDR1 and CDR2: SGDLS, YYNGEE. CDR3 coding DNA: TGTGCCAGCAGCCTAGCGGGAGGGTACACCGGGGAGCTGTTTTTT. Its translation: CASSLAGGYTGELFF.

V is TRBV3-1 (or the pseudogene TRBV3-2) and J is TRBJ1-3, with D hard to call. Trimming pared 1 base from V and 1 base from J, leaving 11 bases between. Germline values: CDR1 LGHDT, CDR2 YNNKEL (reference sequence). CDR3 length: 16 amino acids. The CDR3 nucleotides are TGTGCCAGCAGCCAAGTCTACCAATTGTCTGGAAACACCATATATTTT. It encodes CASSQVYQLSGNTIYF.

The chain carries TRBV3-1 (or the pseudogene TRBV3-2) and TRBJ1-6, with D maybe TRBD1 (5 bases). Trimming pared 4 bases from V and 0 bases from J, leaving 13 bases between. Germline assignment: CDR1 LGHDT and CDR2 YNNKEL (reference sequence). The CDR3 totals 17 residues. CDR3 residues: CASSPDGGGSYNSPLHF. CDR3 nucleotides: TGTGCCAGCAGCCCTGACGGGGGGGGCTCCTATAATTCACCCCTCCACTTT.

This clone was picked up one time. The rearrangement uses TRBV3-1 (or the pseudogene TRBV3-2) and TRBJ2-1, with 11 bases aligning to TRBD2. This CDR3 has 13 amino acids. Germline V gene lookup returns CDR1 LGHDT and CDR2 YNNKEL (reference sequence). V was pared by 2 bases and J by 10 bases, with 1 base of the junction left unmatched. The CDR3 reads CASSQIAGGEQFF. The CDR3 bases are TGTGCCAGCAGCCAAATAGCGGGAGGGGAGCAGTTCTTC.

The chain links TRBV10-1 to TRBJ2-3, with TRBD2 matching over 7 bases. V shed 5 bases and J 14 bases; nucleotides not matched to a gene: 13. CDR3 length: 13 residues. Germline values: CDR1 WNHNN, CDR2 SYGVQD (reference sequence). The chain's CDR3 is CASSPRTRAKWYF. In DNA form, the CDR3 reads TGCGCCAGCAGTCCCCGGACTAGAGCCAAATGGTATTTT.

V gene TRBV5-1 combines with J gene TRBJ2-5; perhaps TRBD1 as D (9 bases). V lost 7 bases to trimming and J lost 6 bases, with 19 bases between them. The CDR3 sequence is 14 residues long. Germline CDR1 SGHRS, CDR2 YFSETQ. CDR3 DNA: TGCGCCAGCCGCGGGGGGACAGGGTTGAAGACCCAGTACTTC. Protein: CASRGGTGLKTQYF.

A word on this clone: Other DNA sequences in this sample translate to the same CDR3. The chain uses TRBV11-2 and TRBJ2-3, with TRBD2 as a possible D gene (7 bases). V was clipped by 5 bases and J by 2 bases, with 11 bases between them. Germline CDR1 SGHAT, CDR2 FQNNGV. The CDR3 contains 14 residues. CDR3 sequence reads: CASSLGGPTDTQYF. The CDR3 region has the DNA TGTGCCAGCAGCCTGGGGGGGCCCACAGATACGCAGTATTTT.

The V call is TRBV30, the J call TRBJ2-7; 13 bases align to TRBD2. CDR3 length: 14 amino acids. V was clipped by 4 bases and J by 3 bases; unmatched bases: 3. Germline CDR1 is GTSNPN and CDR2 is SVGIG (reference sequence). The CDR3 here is CAWTRTSGSYEQYF. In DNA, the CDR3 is TGTGCCTGGACCCGGACTAGCGGGAGCTACGAGCAGTACTTC.

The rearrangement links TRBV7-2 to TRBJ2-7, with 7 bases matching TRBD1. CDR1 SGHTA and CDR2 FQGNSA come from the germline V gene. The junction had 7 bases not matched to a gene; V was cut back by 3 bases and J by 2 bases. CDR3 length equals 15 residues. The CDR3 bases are TGTGCCAGCAGCTTTGGGAACAGGGGTCCCTACGAGCAGTACTTC. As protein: CASSFGNRGPYEQYF.

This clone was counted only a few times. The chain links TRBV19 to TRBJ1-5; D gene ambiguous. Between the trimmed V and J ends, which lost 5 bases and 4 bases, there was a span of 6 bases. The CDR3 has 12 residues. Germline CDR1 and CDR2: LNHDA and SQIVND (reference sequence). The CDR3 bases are TGTGCCAGTAGTTTCCCAAATCAGCCCCAGCATTTT. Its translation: CASSFPNQPQHF.

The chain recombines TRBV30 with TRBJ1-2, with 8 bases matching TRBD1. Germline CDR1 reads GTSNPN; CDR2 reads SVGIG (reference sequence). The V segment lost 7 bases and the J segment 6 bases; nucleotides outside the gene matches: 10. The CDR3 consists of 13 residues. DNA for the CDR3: TGTGCCTTGCACAGGGGGTTGATTGATGGCTACACCTTC. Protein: CALHRGLIDGYTF.

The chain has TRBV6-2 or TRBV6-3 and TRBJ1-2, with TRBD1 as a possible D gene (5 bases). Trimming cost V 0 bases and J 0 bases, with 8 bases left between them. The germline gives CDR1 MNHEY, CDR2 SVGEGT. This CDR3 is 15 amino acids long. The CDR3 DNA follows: TGTGCCAGCAGTTACTCACCAGGGTCTAACTATGGCTACACCTTC. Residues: CASSYSPGSNYGYTF.

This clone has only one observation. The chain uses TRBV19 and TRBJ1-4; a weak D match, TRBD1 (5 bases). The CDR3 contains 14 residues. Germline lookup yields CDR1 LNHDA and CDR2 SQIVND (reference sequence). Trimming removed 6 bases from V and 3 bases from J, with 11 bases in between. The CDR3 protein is CASSAGRANEKLFF. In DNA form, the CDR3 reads TGTGCCAGTAGCGCAGGGAGGGCTAATGAAAAACTGTTTTTT.

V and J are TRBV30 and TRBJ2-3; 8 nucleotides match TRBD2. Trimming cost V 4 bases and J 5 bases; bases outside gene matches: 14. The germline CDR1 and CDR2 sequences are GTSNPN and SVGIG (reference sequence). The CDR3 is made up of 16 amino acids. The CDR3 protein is CAWTGEAGGPVDTQYF. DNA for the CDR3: TGTGCCTGGACCGGGGAGGCGGGAGGTCCGGTAGATACGCAGTATTTT.

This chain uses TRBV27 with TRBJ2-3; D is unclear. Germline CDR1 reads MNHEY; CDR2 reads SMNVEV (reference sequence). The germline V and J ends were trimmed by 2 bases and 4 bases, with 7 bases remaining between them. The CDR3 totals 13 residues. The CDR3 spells CASSLRVADTQYF. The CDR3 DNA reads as TGTGCCAGCAGTTTAAGAGTGGCAGATACGCAGTATTTT.

The CDR3 protein is CASSLVPGGSLTDTQYF. The CDR3 DNA reads as TGTGCCAGCAGCTTAGTTCCGGGCGGGAGTTTGACAGATACGCAGTATTTT. J is TRBJ2-3 and V is TRBV11-2; 7 bases align to TRBD2. This CDR3 is built from 17 residues. Unmatched junction bases numbered 10, after V lost 1 base and J lost 3 bases. CDR1 SGHAT and CDR2 FQNNGV come from the germline V gene.

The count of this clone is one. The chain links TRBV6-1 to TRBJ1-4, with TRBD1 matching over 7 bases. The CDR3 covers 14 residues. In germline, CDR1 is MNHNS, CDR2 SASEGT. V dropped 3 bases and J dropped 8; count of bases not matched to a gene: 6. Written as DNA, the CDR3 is TGTGCCAGCAGTGATGGACAGGCGGGGGAAAAACTGTTTTTT. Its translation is CASSDGQAGEKLFF.

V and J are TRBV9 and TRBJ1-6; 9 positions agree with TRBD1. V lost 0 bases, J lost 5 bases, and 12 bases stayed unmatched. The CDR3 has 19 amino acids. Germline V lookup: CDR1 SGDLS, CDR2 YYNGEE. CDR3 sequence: CASSVGLRGTGRDNSPLHF. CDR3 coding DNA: TGTGCCAGCAGCGTAGGTCTTCGGGGGACAGGGAGGGATAATTCACCCCTCCACTTT.

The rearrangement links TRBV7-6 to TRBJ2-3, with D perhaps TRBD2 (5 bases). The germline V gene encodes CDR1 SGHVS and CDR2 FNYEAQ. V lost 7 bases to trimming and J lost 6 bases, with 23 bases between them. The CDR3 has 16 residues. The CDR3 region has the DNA TGTGCCAGCACCAAACTCGAGGGTCCAGGCGGCGATACGCAGTATTTT. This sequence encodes CASTKLEGPGGDTQYF.

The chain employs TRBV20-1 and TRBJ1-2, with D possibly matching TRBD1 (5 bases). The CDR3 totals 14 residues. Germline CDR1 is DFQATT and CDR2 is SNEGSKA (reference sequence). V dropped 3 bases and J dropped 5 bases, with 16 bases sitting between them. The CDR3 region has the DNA TGCAGTGCTAGTAGTGACAGCCGAACATATGGCTACACCTTC. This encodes CSASSDSRTYGYTF.

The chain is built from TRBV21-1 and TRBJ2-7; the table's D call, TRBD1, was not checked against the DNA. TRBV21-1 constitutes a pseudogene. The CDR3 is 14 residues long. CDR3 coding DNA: TGTGCCAGCAGCAGGGGACAGGGGGCGCGGGAGCAGTACTTC. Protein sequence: CASSRGQGAREQYF.

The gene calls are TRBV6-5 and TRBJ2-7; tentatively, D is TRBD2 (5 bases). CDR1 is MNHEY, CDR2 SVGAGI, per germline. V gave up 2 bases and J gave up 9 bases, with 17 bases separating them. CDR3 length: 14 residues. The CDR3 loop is CASSYQAGHSWQYF. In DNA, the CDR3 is TGTGCCAGCAGTTACCAGGCGGGCCACAGTTGGCAGTACTTC.

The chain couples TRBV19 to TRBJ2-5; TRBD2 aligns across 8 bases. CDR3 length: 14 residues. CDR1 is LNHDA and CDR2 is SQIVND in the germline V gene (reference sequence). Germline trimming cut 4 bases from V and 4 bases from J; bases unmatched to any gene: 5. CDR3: CASSRAGGVETQYF. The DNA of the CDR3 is TGTGCCAGTAGTAGGGCGGGAGGAGTAGAGACCCAGTACTTC.

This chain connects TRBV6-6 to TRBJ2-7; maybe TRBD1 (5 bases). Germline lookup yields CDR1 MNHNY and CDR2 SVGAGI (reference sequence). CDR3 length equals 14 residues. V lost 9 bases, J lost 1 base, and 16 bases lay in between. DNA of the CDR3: TGTGCCAGTCGAAATACAGGTTCATCCTACGAGCAGTACTTC. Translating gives CASRNTGSSYEQYF.

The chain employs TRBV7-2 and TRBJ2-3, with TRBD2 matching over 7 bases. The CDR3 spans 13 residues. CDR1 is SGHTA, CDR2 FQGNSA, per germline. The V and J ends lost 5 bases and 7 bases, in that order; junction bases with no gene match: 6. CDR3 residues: CASSRGELHTQYF. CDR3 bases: TGTGCCAGCAGCCGGGGGGAGCTCCATACGCAGTATTTT. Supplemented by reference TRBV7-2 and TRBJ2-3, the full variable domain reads GAGVSQSPSNKVTEKGKDVELRCDPISGHTALYWYRQSLGQGLEFLIYFQGNSAPDKSGLPSDRFSAERTGGSVSTLTIQRTQQEDSAVYLCASSRGELHTQYFGPGTRLTVL.

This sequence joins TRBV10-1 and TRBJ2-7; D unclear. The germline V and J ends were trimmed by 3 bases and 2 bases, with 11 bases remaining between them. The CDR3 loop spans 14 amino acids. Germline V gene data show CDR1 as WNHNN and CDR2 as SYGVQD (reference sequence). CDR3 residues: CASSELLGAYEQYF. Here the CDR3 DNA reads TGCGCCAGCAGTGAACTGCTAGGCGCCTACGAGCAGTACTTC.

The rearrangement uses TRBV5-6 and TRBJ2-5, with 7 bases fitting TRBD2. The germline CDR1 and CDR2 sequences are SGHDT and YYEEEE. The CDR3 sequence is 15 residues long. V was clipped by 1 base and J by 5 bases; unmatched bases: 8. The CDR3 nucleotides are TGTGCCAGCAGCTTGCGGGTCGGCGGGGGTGAGACCCAGTACTTC. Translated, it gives CASSLRVGGGETQYF.

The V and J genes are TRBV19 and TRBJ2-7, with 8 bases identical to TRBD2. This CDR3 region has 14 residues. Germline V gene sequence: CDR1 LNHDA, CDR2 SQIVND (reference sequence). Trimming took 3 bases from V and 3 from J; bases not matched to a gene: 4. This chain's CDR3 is CASSILGRVYEQYF. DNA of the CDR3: TGTGCCAGTAGTATCCTCGGGAGGGTCTACGAGCAGTACTTC.

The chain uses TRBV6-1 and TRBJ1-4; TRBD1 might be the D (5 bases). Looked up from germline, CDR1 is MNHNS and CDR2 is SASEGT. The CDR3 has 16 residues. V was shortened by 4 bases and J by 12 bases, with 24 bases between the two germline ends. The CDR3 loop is CASSGAPRWGSEELFF. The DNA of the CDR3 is TGTGCCAGCAGTGGAGCGCCCAGGTGGGGCTCAGAGGAACTGTTTTTT.

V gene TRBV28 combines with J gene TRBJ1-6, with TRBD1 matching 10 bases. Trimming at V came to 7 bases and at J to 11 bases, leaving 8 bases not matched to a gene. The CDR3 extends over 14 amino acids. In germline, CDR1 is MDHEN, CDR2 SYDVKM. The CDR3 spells CASTRTGGGTPLHF. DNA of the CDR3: TGTGCCAGCACCAGGACAGGGGGTGGGACACCCCTCCACTTT.